One sample yielded the 29 T cell receptor beta chains listed below, sequenced in a study of blood T cell repertoires in COVID-19. Generated by immunoSEQ multiplex PCR, the TCRdb table keeps only in-frame clones and is missing some. The table lists almost 300,000 clones, roughly 86% of them singletons. Specimen: peripheral blood. These receptors all come from a woman aged 25 to 39 with COVID-19, enrolled during active disease.

The chain joins TRBV7-9 to TRBJ2-1, with D maybe TRBD2 (5 bases). Trimming removed 6 bases from V and 6 bases from J, with 15 bases in between. This CDR3 spans 14 amino acids. Germline lookup yields CDR1 SEHNR and CDR2 FQNEAQ (reference sequence). The CDR3 here is CASSSEVGSNEQFF. The CDR3 DNA reads TGTGCCAGCAGTTCGGAGGTGGGAAGCAATGAGCAGTTCTTC.

The chain recombines TRBV7-9 with TRBJ1-6; D remains unclear. Looked up from germline, CDR1 is SEHNR and CDR2 is FQNEAQ (reference sequence). V was cut by 3 bases and J by 0 bases, with 9 bases left in between. The length of the CDR3 is 16 residues. In DNA, the CDR3 is TGTGCCAGCAGCTTTTATGCGAGCTCCTATAATTCACCCCTCCACTTT. Translating it yields CASSFYASSYNSPLHF.

The chain employs TRBV19 and TRBJ2-1; D may be TRBD2 (6 bases). The CDR3 runs 12 residues. V lost 7 bases to trimming and J lost 7 bases, with 11 bases between them. The V gene's germline CDR1 is LNHDA and CDR2 SQIVND (reference sequence). The CDR3 DNA reads as TGTGCCAGTAACAAGGCGGGAAATGAGCAGTTCTTC. It codes for CASNKAGNEQFF.

The chain combines TRBV18 with TRBJ1-2; the D gene is possibly TRBD1 (6 bases). Germline V gives CDR1 KGHSH, CDR2 LQKENI. The CDR3 length is 13 residues. V dropped 6 bases and J dropped 4 bases, with 12 bases sitting between them. CDR3 in DNA: TGTGCCAGCTCCGGACAGTACTCCTATGGCTACACCTTC. Translated, it gives CASSGQYSYGYTF.

The chain combines TRBV30 with TRBJ2-7; possible D gene TRBD2, 6 bases. The length of the CDR3 is 14 residues. CDR1 is GTSNPN and CDR2 is SVGIG in the germline V gene (reference sequence). V lost 2 bases and J 8 bases, leaving 19 bases between the germline ends. The CDR3 nucleotides are TGTGCCTGGAGTCCGGGACTGCTTAGTATCCAGCAGTACTTC. It specifies CAWSPGLLSIQQYF.

The chain combines TRBV2 with TRBJ2-2; 9 bases fit TRBD2. The ends lost 4 bases at V and 7 bases at J; junction bases unmatched: 7. From germline, CDR1 is SNHLY and CDR2 FYNNEI. The CDR3 is 15 residues long. The CDR3 is CASSGQAGGIGELFF. In DNA, the CDR3 is TGTGCCAGCAGTGGTCAAGCGGGGGGAATCGGGGAGCTGTTTTTT. The complete variable domain, with remaining parts taken from reference TRBV2 and TRBJ2-2, reads EPEVTQTPSHQVTQMGQEVILRCVPISNHLYFYWYRQILGQKVEFLVSFYNNEISEKSEIFDDQFSVERPDGSNFTLKIRSTKLEDSAMYFCASSGQAGGIGELFFGEGSRLTVL.

The gene calls are TRBV5-4 and TRBJ2-3; 8 nucleotides align to TRBD1. The V gene's germline CDR1 is SGHNT and CDR2 YYREEE (reference sequence). The ends lost 2 bases at V and 2 bases at J; junction bases unmatched: 4. The CDR3 runs to 15 residues. This chain's CDR3 is CASSFTTGATDTQYF. The DNA for the CDR3 is TGTGCCAGCAGCTTCACGACAGGGGCCACAGATACGCAGTATTTT.

The gene calls are TRBV9 and TRBJ1-4, with 8 positions matching TRBD1. This CDR3 has 18 amino acids. J gave up 7 bases and V 3 bases, and 17 bases lay outside the gene matches. Germline loops: CDR1 SGDLS, CDR2 YYNGEE. The CDR3 region is CASSATGVRLARGEKLFF. CDR3 sequence (DNA): TGTGCCAGCAGCGCGACAGGGGTCAGATTGGCTCGGGGTGAAAAACTGTTTTTT. The whole variable domain, filled in from reference TRBV9 and TRBJ1-4, reads DSGVTQTPKHLITATGQRVTLRCSPRSGDLSVYWYQQSLDQGLQFLIQYYNGEERAKGNILERFSAQQFPDLHSELNLSSLELGDSALYFCASSATGVRLARGEKLFFGSGTQLSVL.

V usage is TRBV6-4 and J usage is TRBJ2-3, with a weak D call TRBD2 (5 bases). V lost 7 bases to trimming and J lost 5 bases, with 10 bases between them. The CDR3 totals 12 residues. Germline values: CDR1 MRHNA, CDR2 SNTAGT. The CDR3 DNA sequence: TGTGCCAGCATTGGGGAGTTAGATACGCAGTATTTT. Protein: CASIGELDTQYF.

The chain joins TRBV18 to TRBJ1-5; D may be TRBD1 (6 bases). Trimming left V 6 bases short and J 6 bases short, with 15 bases between. This CDR3 has 14 residues. Germline values: CDR1 KGHSH, CDR2 LQKENI. CDR3 sequence reads: CASSAGVPGQPQHF. Here the CDR3 DNA reads TGTGCCAGCTCGGCAGGGGTGCCGGGTCAGCCCCAGCATTTT.

The genes are TRBV7-9 and TRBJ2-5; possible D gene TRBD1, 5 bases. The CDR3 extends over 15 amino acids. V shed 5 bases and J shed 4 bases, with 17 bases lying between them. Looked up from germline, CDR1 is SEHNR and CDR2 is FQNEAQ (reference sequence). The CDR3 region has the DNA TGTGCCAGCAGCCTAGGGCTGTTTAGGGGAGAGACCCAGTACTTC. It translates to CASSLGLFRGETQYF.

V usage is TRBV3-1 (or the pseudogene TRBV3-2) and J usage is TRBJ2-7; 8 bases are a match to TRBD2. The CDR3 totals 18 residues. In germline, CDR1 is LGHDT, CDR2 YNNKEL (reference sequence). Trimming at V came to 0 bases and at J to 4 bases, leaving 14 bases not matched to a gene. The CDR3 sequence is CASSQDLRRGGPRYEQYF. The CDR3 DNA follows: TGTGCCAGCAGCCAAGATCTTCGTCGGGGGGGGCCAAGGTACGAGCAGTACTTC.

The gene calls are TRBV27 and TRBJ2-7, with D possibly matching TRBD1 (6 bases). CDR1 is MNHEY and CDR2 is SMNVEV in the germline V gene (reference sequence). Trimming shortened V by 5 bases and J by 5 bases, and 16 bases separated the two germline ends. CDR3 size: 14 residues. The CDR3 loop is CASSGLVGQNEQYF. The CDR3, as DNA: TGTGCCAGCAGTGGCCTTGTAGGACAGAACGAGCAGTACTTC.

The V and J genes are TRBV5-5 and TRBJ1-2; 9 nucleotides align to TRBD1. The J segment lost 5 bases and the V segment lost 1 base, leaving 3 bases of the junction unmatched. Germline V gene data show CDR1 as SGHKS and CDR2 as YYEKEE (reference sequence). The CDR3 spans 14 residues. The CDR3 DNA reads TGTGCCAGCAGCTTGACAGGGGGCAGGTATGGCTACACCTTC. Its translation is CASSLTGGRYGYTF.

This clone came up once. The J gene is TRBJ2-7, the V gene TRBV12-3 or TRBV12-4; D call uncertain. This CDR3 spans 13 amino acids. Trimming pared 3 bases from V and 5 bases from J, leaving 11 bases between. The CDR3: CASSFTFSNEQYF. CDR3 coding DNA: TGTGCCAGCAGTTTCACGTTTAGCAACGAGCAGTACTTC.

V usage is TRBV3-1 (or the pseudogene TRBV3-2) and J usage is TRBJ2-7, with D maybe TRBD2 (6 bases). Per germline, CDR1 LGHDT and CDR2 YNNKEL (reference sequence). The V and J ends lost 8 bases and 0 bases respectively, with 14 bases between them. CDR3 length: 14 amino acids. The DNA for the CDR3 is TGTGCCAGCGGGGGGTGGGGACCCTCCTACGAGCAGTACTTC. This codes for CASGGWGPSYEQYF.

The chain uses TRBV7-6 and TRBJ2-1; tentatively, D is TRBD2 (7 bases). The CDR3 contains 15 residues. Germline CDR1 and CDR2: SGHVS and FNYEAQ. The V and J ends lost 1 base and 6 bases respectively, with 13 bases between them. The chain's CDR3 is CASSLVGGGANEQFF. The CDR3 DNA reads TGTGCCAGCAGCTTAGTAGGGGGGGGCGCCAATGAGCAGTTCTTC.

This clone occurred once. CDR3 in amino acids: CASSTPRTVHRELFF. The CDR3 region has the DNA TGTGCCAGTAGTACCCCCCGGACTGTTCACCGGGAGCTGTTTTTT. The chain joins TRBV19 to TRBJ2-2; weak D call: TRBD2 (5 bases). The germline CDR1 and CDR2 sequences are LNHDA and SQIVND (reference sequence). The germline V and J ends were trimmed by 4 bases and 9 bases, with 18 bases remaining between them. The length of the CDR3 is 15 residues.

V usage is TRBV2 and J usage is TRBJ2-7, with no clear D. CDR3 length equals 16 residues. Trimming took 4 bases from V and 0 from J, leaving 16 bases between them. Per the germline V gene, CDR1 is SNHLY and CDR2 is FYNNEI. CDR3: CASSVFVLAPSYEQYF. The CDR3 DNA is TGTGCCAGCAGTGTTTTCGTGTTAGCTCCCTCCTACGAGCAGTACTTC. Together with reference TRBV2 and TRBJ2-7, the CDR3 gives the full variable domain: EPEVTQTPSHQVTQMGQEVILRCVPISNHLYFYWYRQILGQKVEFLVSFYNNEISEKSEIFDDQFSVERPDGSNFTLKIRSTKLEDSAMYFCASSVFVLAPSYEQYFGPGTRLTVT.

CDR3 DNA: TGCGCCAGCAGCTTGATAACACCCAACTATGGCTACACCTTC. Translation gives CASSLITPNYGYTF. V is TRBV5-1 and J is TRBJ1-2; D is ambiguous. This CDR3 comprises 14 residues. With 1 base removed from V and 2 bases from J, the gap between germline ends came to 9 bases. Germline CDR1 and CDR2: SGHRS and YFSETQ.

The CDR3 reads CASSLNAGRETQYF. The CDR3 nucleotides are TGTGCCAGCTCACTCAACGCAGGAAGGGAGACCCAGTACTTC. The rearrangement uses TRBV18 and TRBJ2-5; D is unresolved. The CDR3 has 14 residues. The germline gives CDR1 KGHSH, CDR2 LQKENI. Trimming took off 4 bases at V and 5 bases at J, with 14 bases between the two ends.

The rearrangement links TRBV28 to TRBJ2-7; D gene uncertain. The germline gives CDR1 MDHEN, CDR2 SYDVKM. The CDR3 sequence is 12 residues long. Trimming pared 6 bases from V and 0 bases from J, leaving 6 bases between. The CDR3 region is CASRLGSYEQYF. CDR3 nucleotides: TGTGCCAGCAGACTCGGCTCCTACGAGCAGTACTTC.

The gene calls are TRBV27 and TRBJ2-3; 13 bases agree with TRBD2. This CDR3 has 16 amino acids. CDR1 MNHEY and CDR2 SMNVEV come from the germline V gene (reference sequence). With V trimmed by 5 bases and J by 4 bases, 6 bases remained unmatched. CDR3 DNA sequence: TGTGCCAGCAGTCTGGTACTAGCGGGGGGGCCAGATACGCAGTATTTT. It yields the protein CASSLVLAGGPDTQYF.

The chain uses TRBV6-5 and TRBJ1-2; no firm D call. V lost 2 bases to trimming and J lost 8 bases, with 18 bases between them. Germline V gene sequence: CDR1 MNHEY, CDR2 SVGAGI. CDR3 length equals 15 residues. The CDR3 here is CASSYEHRQEKGYTF. The CDR3 nucleotides read TGTGCCAGCAGTTACGAGCATCGCCAGGAAAAAGGCTACACCTTC.

This clone was recorded a few times. J is TRBJ1-2 and V is TRBV6-5; no firm D call. V was trimmed by 7 bases and J by 1 base, leaving 10 bases between them. This CDR3 is 13 amino acids long. Germline loops: CDR1 MNHEY, CDR2 SVGAGI. The CDR3 loop is CASTSPNNYGYTF. CDR3 in DNA: TGTGCCAGCACCTCCCCTAATAACTATGGCTACACCTTC.

This chain connects TRBV28 to TRBJ2-1, with TRBD2 as a possible D gene (6 bases). V lost 3 bases and J 8 bases, leaving 8 bases between the germline ends. CDR3 length equals 12 residues. Per germline, CDR1 MDHEN and CDR2 SYDVKM. The CDR3, as DNA: TGTGCCAGCAGTTTCCTAGCGTATGAGCAGTTCTTC. This translates into CASSFLAYEQFF.

This clone was found once. The chain carries TRBV11-3 and TRBJ1-5; 10 nucleotides agree with TRBD1. Germline V gene lookup returns CDR1 SGHNT and CDR2 YENEEA. The V segment lost 3 bases and the J segment 6 bases; nucleotides outside the gene matches: 14. The CDR3 runs 18 residues. In DNA, the CDR3 is TGTGCCAGCAGCTTCTCCCGGGACAGGGGTTATGAGCGTCAGCCCCAGCATTTT. Translation: CASSFSRDRGYERQPQHF. The whole variable domain, remainder taken from reference TRBV11-3 and TRBJ1-5, is EAGVVQSPRYKIIEKKQPVAFWCNPISGHNTLYWYLQNLGQGPELLIRYENEEAVDDSQLPKDRFSAERLKGVDSTLKIQPAELGDSAVYLCASSFSRDRGYERQPQHFGDGTRLSIL.

J is TRBJ1-1 and V is TRBV20-1; 8 bases are shared with TRBD1. Trimming at V came to 6 bases and at J to 6 bases, leaving 9 bases not matched to a gene. Germline CDR1 DFQATT, CDR2 SNEGSKA (reference sequence). The CDR3 totals 13 residues. This CDR3 is CSASNRGSAEAFF. Written as DNA, the CDR3 is TGCAGTGCAAGTAACAGGGGGTCGGCTGAAGCTTTCTTT.

V gene TRBV9 combines with J gene TRBJ2-3, with 11 bases aligning to TRBD2. This CDR3 comprises 17 residues. The V gene's germline CDR1 is SGDLS and CDR2 YYNGEE. The J segment lost 2 bases and the V segment lost 0 bases, leaving 5 bases of the junction unmatched. The CDR3 sequence: CASSVATGLADTDTQYF. Written as DNA, the CDR3 is TGTGCCAGCAGCGTAGCTACGGGACTAGCGGACACAGATACGCAGTATTTT. The full variable domain, in which reference TRBV9 and TRBJ2-3 provide the parts outside the CDR3, is DSGVTQTPKHLITATGQRVTLRCSPRSGDLSVYWYQQSLDQGLQFLIQYYNGEERAKGNILERFSAQQFPDLHSELNLSSLELGDSALYFCASSVATGLADTDTQYFGPGTRLTVL.